The sequence of this T cell receptor (beta chain) was determined in a study of blood T cell repertoires in COVID-19. Profiled with immunoSEQ multiplex PCR; TCRdb holds only in-frame clones, not every one. The repertoire has about 350,000 clones, roughly 86% of them found once; the top ten carry approximately 0.97%. The CDR3 runs to 12 residues. Germline V CDR1 and CDR2: LNHDA, SQIVND (reference sequence). As regards this clone: One junction end does not reproduce the germline sequence, and a read error may be involved.

The receptor was isolated from a woman aged 30 to 39 who had been exposed to COVID-19. V usage is TRBV19 and J usage is TRBJ2-1; TRBD2 agrees at 12 bases. Source material: PBMCs or T cells enriched from blood (not recorded which). DNA for the CDR3: TGTGCCAGTTCCTGGGGAGCTAGCGGGAGGGTCTTC. It specifies CASSWGASGRVF.